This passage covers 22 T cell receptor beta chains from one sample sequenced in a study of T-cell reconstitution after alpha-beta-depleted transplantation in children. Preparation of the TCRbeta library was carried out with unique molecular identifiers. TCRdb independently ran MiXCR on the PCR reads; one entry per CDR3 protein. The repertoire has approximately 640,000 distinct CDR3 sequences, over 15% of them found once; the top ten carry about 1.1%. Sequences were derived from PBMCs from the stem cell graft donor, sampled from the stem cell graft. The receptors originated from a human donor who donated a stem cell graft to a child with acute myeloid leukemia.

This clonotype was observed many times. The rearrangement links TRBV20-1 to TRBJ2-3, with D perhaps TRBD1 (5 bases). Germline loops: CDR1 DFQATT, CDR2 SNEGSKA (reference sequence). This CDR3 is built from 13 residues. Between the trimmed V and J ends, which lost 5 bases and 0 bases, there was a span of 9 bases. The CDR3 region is CSAYSGSTDTQYF. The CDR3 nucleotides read TGCAGTGCTTATTCAGGGAGCACAGATACGCAGTATTTT.

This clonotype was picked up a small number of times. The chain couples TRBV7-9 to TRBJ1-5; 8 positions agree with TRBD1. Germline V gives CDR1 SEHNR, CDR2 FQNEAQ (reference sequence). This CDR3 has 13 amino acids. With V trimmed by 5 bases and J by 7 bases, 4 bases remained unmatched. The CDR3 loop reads CASSQTGEQPQHF. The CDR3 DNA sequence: TGTGCCAGCAGCCAGACAGGGGAACAGCCCCAGCATTTT.

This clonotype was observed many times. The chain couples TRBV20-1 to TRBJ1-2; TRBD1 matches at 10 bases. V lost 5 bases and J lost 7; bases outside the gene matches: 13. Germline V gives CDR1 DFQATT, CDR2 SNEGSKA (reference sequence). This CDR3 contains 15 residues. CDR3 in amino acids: CSASIPGQGRIGYTF. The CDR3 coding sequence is TGCAGTGCTTCGATACCGGGACAGGGGAGGATTGGCTACACCTTC.

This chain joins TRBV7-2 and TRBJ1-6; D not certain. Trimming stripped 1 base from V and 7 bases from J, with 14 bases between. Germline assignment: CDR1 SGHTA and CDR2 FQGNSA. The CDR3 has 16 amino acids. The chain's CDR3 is CASSLVGGFGNSPLHF. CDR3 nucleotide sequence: TGTGCCAGCAGCTTAGTGGGAGGGTTTGGCAATTCACCCCTCCACTTT. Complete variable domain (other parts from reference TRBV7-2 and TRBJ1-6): GAGVSQSPSNKVTEKGKDVELRCDPISGHTALYWYRQSLGQGLEFLIYFQGNSAPDKSGLPSDRFSAERTGGSVSTLTIQRTQQEDSAVYLCASSLVGGFGNSPLHFGNGTRLTVT.

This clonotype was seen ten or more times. The CDR3 DNA follows: TGCAGTGCTAGAAGAGGGGCCGGGACAGGGCGAGTGGATGAGCAGTTCTTC. This translates into CSARRGAGTGRVDEQFF. The chain couples TRBV20-1 to TRBJ2-1, with 9 nucleotides matching TRBD1. This CDR3 region has 17 residues. V shed 2 bases, J shed 8 bases, and the junction held 16 bases outside the gene matches. In germline, CDR1 is DFQATT, CDR2 SNEGSKA (reference sequence).

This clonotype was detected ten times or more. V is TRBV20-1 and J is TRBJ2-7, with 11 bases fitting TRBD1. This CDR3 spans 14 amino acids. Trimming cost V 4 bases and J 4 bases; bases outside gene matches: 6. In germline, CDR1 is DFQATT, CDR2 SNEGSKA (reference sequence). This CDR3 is CSAIPGQGGYEQYF. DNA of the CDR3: TGCAGTGCTATCCCGGGACAGGGGGGTTACGAGCAGTACTTC.

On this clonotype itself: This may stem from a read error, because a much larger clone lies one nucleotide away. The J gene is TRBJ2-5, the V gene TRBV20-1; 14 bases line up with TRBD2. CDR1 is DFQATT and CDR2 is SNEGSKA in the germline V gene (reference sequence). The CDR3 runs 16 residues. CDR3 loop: CSAPRLAGGDQETQHF. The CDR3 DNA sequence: TGCAGTGCCCCCCGACTAGCGGGGGGGGACCAAGAGACCCAGCACTTC.

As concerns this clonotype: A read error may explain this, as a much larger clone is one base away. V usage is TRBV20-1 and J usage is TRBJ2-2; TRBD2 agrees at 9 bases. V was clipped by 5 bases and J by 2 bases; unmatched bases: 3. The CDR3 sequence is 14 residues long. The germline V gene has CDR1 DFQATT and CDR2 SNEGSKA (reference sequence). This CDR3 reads CSACGGDNTGELFF. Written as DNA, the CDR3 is TGCAGTGCTTGCGGGGGGGACAACACCGGGGAGCTGTTTTTT.

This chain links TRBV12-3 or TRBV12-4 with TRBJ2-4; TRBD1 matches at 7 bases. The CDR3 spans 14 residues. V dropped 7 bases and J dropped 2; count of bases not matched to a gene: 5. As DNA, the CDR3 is TGTGCCAGCACCCTACAGGGGTCCAAAAACATTCAGTACTTC. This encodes CASTLQGSKNIQYF.

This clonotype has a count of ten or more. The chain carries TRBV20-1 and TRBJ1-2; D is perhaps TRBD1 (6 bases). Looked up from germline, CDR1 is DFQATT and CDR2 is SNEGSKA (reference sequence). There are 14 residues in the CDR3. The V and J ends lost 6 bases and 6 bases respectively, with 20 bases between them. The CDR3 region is CSAPVTGRGDGYTF. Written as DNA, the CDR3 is TGCAGTGCCCCCGTCACAGGGAGGGGCGATGGCTACACCTTC.

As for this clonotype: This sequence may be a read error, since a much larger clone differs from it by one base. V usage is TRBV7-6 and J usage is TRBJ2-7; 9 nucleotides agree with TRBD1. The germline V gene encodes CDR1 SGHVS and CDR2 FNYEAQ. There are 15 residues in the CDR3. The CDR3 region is CSSSPPDRGSYEQYF. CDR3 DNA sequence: TGTTCCAGCAGCCCCCCGGACAGGGGCTCCTACGAGCAGTACTTC. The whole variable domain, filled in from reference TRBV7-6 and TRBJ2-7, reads GAGVSQSPRYKVTKRGQDVALRCDPISGHVSLYWYRQALGQGPEFLTYFNYEAQQDKSGLPNDRFSAERPEGSISTLTIQRTEQRDSAMYRCSSSPPDRGSYEQYFGPGTRLTVT.

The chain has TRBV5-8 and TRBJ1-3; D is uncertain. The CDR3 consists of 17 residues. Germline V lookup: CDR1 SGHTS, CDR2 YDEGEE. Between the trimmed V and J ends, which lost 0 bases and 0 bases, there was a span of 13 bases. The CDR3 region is CASSLVLSHLSGNTIYF. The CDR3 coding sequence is TGTGCCAGCAGCTTGGTCCTGAGTCACCTCTCTGGAAACACCATATATTTT.

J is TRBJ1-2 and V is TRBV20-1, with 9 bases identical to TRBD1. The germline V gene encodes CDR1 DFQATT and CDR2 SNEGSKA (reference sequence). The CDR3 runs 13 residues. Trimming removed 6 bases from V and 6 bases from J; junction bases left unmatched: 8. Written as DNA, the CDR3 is TGCAGTGCCAGGGGACAGGGTTTGAATGGCTACACCTTC. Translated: CSARGQGLNGYTF.

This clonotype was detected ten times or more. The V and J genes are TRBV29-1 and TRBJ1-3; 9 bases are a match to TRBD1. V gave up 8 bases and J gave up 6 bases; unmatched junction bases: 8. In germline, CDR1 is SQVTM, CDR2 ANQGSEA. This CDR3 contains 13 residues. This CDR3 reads CSCLRTGENTIYF. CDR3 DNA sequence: TGCAGCTGCCTCCGGACAGGGGAAAACACCATATATTTT.

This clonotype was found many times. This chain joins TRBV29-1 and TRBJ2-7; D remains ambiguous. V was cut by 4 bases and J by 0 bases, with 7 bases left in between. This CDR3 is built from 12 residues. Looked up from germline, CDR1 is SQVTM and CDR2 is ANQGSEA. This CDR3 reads CSVAPSSYEQYF. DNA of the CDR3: TGCAGCGTTGCTCCAAGCTCCTACGAGCAGTACTTC.

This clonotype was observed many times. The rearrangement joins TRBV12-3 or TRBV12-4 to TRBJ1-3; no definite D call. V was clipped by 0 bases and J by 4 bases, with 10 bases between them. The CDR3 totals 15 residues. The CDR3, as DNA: TGTGCCAGCAGTTTAGCTGGTGCAGGAGGAAACACCATATATTTT. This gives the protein CASSLAGAGGNTIYF.

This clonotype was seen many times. CDR3 sequence: CSAVNTGRGETQYF. The CDR3 coding sequence is TGCAGTGCCGTCAATACAGGGAGAGGAGAGACCCAGTACTTC. The rearrangement uses TRBV20-1 and TRBJ2-5; a weak D match, TRBD1 (6 bases). V lost 6 bases to trimming and J lost 4 bases, with 18 bases between them. CDR1 is DFQATT and CDR2 is SNEGSKA in the germline V gene (reference sequence). This CDR3 has 14 amino acids.

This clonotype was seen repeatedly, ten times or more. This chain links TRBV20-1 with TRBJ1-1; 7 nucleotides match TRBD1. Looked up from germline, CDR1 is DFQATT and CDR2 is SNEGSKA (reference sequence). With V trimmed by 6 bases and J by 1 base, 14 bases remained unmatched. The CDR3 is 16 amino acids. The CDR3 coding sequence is TGCAGTGCCCAGGACAGGAGGAGGGCCACGAACACTGAAGCTTTCTTT. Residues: CSAQDRRRATNTEAFF.

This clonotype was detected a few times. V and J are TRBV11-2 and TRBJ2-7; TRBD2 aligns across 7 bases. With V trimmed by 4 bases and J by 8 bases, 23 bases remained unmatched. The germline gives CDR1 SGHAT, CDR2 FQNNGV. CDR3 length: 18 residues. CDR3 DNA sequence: TGTGCCAGCAGCTCTCTACCCGGTGGAGGCGGGGGTTCTACGAAGCAGTACTTC. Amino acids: CASSSLPGGGGGSTKQYF.

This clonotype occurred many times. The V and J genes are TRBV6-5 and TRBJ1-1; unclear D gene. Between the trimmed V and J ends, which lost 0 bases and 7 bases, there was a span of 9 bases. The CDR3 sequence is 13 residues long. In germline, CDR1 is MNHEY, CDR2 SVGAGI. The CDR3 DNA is TGTGCCAGCAGTTACTCGAGAGAGGGTGAAGCTTTCTTT. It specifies CASSYSREGEAFF.

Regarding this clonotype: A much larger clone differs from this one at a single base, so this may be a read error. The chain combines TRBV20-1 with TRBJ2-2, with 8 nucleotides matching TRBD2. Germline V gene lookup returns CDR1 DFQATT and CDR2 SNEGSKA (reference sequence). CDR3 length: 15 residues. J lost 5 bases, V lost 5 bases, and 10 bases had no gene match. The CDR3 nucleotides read TGCAGTGCTGCAATGACTAGCGCGAGGACCGGGGAGCTGTTTTTT. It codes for CSAAMTSARTGELFF.

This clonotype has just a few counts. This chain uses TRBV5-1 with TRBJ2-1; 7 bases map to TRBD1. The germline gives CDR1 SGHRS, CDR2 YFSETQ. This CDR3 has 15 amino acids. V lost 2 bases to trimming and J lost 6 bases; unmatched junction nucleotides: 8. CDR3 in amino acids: CASSFPGQTVNEQFF. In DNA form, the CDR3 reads TGCGCCAGCAGCTTCCCGGGACAGACGGTCAATGAGCAGTTCTTC.